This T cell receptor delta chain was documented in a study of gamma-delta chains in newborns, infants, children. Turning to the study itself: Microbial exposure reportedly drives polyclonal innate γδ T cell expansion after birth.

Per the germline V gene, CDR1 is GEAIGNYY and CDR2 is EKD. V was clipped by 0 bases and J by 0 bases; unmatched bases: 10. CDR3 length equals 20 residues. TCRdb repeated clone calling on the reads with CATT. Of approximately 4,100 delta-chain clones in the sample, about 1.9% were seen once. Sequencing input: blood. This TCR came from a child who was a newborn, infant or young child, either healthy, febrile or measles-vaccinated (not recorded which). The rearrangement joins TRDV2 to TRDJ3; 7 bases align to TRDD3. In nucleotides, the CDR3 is TGTGCCTGTGACACCGTTCTGGGGGCCCCCTTCTCCTGGGACACCCGACAGATGTTTTTC. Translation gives CACDTVLGAPFSWDTRQMFF.